This T cell receptor beta chain was sequenced during a study of shared T cell receptors in the human thymus (dated by TCRdb to the early 2020s). With respect to the entire study: The study investigated the way shared, self-reactive T-cell receptor alpha chains are produced in the human thymus.

A remark on this clone: Which antigen it targets is not known. Base qualities are not at hand, and no much larger clone is one base apart.

Relative to germline, V is 5 bases shorter and J is 0 bases shorter, with 28 bases between their ends. The CDR3 runs 20 amino acids, cysteine and phenylalanine included. Of the read, only the CDR3 DNA is kept; its 60 bases are in frame from base 1. CDR1 and CDR2 are drawn from the germline V gene (reference sequence): PRHDT, FYEKMQ. Library prep was done by the immunoSEQ multiplex PCR assay. TCRdb took over this immuneACCESS table, retaining in-frame rearrangements with V and J assigned. Such tables are incomplete; in checked studies, under half of the missing clones stem from an unresolved V gene, and the remainder is unexplained. The sample table contains 550,000 to 800,000 clones; only one count was recorded for around 85% of them. 0.0095% to 0.011% of the sample is held by the ten biggest clonotypes. These data also formed part of another study, on human thymus T cells. Reported in the second study: The donors were immunologically healthy infants in Finland who had open corrective cardiac surgery for congenital heart defects. Thymus tissue was collected as surgical resects that were removed during corrective cardiac surgery. Usage of V and J gene segments appeared to be biased in both the thymic and the peripheral blood repertoires. The related research found that thymic TCR repertoires overlapped highly between unrelated individuals. The study described the TCR alpha and beta repertoires in fewer than 10 infant thymus samples and a few matching peripheral blood samples. Donor ages ranging from 7 to 244 days were recorded, and over 5 male and a couple of female infants were included in the cohort. Thymocytes were released mechanically from tissue and stored at -70 °C as pellets of about 9-32 million cells. A QIAsymphony instrument was used to extract genomic DNA from frozen cell pellets. TCRB and TCRAD loci were amplified from a standardized quantity of quality-controlled genomic DNA using the immunoSEQ multiplex PCR assay. The amplicons covered the V(D)J region and were long enough to include the CDR3 and to identify the V and J genes. Amplicon sequencing was performed on an Illumina platform through the commercial immunoSEQ service. Corrections for primer bias and sequencing errors followed previously described methods, while TCRAD and TCRB definitions were based on the IMGT database. The repertoires were analysed using immunoSEQ Analyzer 3.0 and VDJTools for basic statistics, V/J segment usage, diversity estimates, rarefaction and pairwise overlap. Chao1, ChaoE, Efron-Thisted, Shannon and inverse Simpson indices were used to estimate diversity, which was also estimated on datasets down-sampled to the smallest sample. Repertoire overlap was determined by strict matching of CDR3 nucleotide sequence, V gene and J gene, and Jaccard-based multidimensional scaling clustering was applied. On average, thymus samples yielded 750,000 to 1,000,000 unique TCRB clonotypes, whereas blood samples yielded about 84,000.

In this chain, TRBV13 is recombined with TRBJ1-1, with the D gene too uncertain to name. The sequenced sample was thymocytes. The receptor was derived from a girl under three years old with a congenital heart defect. Donor details come from another sample of the same person, matched by shared clones. The CDR3 has the sequence CASSAPWRIRYIGMNTEAFF. The bases read TGTGCCAGCAGCGCCCCCTGGAGGATTCGATACATCGGCATGAACACTGAAGCTTTCTTT.